This is a list of T cell receptor beta chains from one sample in a study of T cells expressing NK-cell markers. TCRdb re-called the 5' RACE reads and shows each CDR3 protein once, DNA omitted. The sample yields roughly 420,000 distinct CDR3 sequences, of which the top ten take up more than 7%. The specimen sequenced was blood T cells: a sorted CD56 or NKG2C T cell subset, CD4+ or CD8+ T cells, or bulk PBMC T cells (not recorded which). These receptors came from a woman aged 18 to 75 in good health. The CDR3 runs from the conserved cysteine through the conserved F or W.

J gene | V gene | CDR3 protein
TRBJ2-2 | TRBV19 | CASSPEGASEGGELFF
TRBJ2-2 | TRBV20-1 | CSARPGTWSGELFF
TRBJ1-2 | TRBV14 | CASSQDWRAGYTF
TRBJ2-5 | TRBV20-1 | CSAREGHIGTQYF
TRBJ1-5 | TRBV10-3 | CAISSGQNNQPQHF
TRBJ1-1 | TRBV7-3 | CASRQGVNTEAFF
TRBJ2-1 | TRBV12-3/TRBV12-4 | CASSVGTTFGQFF
TRBJ1-2 | TRBV11-2 | CASSSIIGVGEANYGYTF
TRBJ2-7 | TRBV28 | CASRNIGDTYEQYF
TRBJ2-2 | TRBV9 | CASNTPGGTGELFF
TRBJ2-5 | TRBV20-1 | CSAPVGTLGARTQYF
TRBJ2-5 | TRBV23-1 | CASCERGPETQYF
TRBJ2-5 | TRBV6-2/TRBV6-3 | CASSALGGGETQYF
TRBJ2-1 | TRBV20-1 | CSARSSVSSYNEQFF
TRBJ2-1 | TRBV24-1 | CATSEPGTSGHNEQFF
TRBJ2-5 | TRBV29-1 | CSVDGRGAEETQYF
TRBJ1-3 | TRBV12-3/TRBV12-4 | CASSSKRNTIYF
TRBJ2-3 | TRBV10-3 | CAISAGGQGDTQYF
TRBJ2-7 | TRBV19 | CASSIGSGLPYEQYF
TRBJ2-7 | TRBV7-3 | CASSPGVYYEQYF
TRBJ1-6 | TRBV28 | CASMDLWQAYYNSPLHF
TRBJ2-3 | TRBV7-2 | CASSLAGGPPDTQYF
TRBJ2-5 | TRBV10-3 | CAISEVSGRETQYF
TRBJ2-4 | TRBV5-5 | CASSGTGTGDYQNIQYF
TRBJ1-6 | TRBV9 | CASSERQGPNSPLHF
TRBJ2-3 | TRBV7-9 | CASSLVLRTTDTQYF
TRBJ2-3 | TRBV12-3/TRBV12-4 | CASRGRLTSTDTQYF
TRBJ1-6 | TRBV21-1 | CASSIPPGSSYNSPLHF
TRBJ2-5 | TRBV2 | CASSIAGGGFQETQYF
TRBJ2-7 | TRBV28 | CASSFPLSRRPISYEQYF
TRBJ2-3 | TRBV6-2/TRBV6-3 | CASSLGHTQYF
TRBJ2-1 | TRBV6-1 | CASSERDRGSYNEQFF
TRBJ2-5 | TRBV20-1 | CSARARDREETQYF
TRBJ2-1 | TRBV10-3 | CAISHPGLAGINEQFF
TRBJ1-3 | TRBV20-1 | CNQGKIRPNSGNTIYF
TRBJ2-1 | TRBV25-1 | CASSESGRGNNEQFF
TRBJ2-1 | TRBV20-1 | CSVWGASEQFF
TRBJ2-5 | TRBV20-1 | CSARPSSGVEETQYF
TRBJ2-1 | TRBV12-5 | CASGLGGESYNEQFF
TRBJ2-2 | TRBV3-1 | CASSTRTGDTGELFF
TRBJ1-6 | TRBV14 | CASSQDLVRFSPLHF
TRBJ2-1 | TRBV5-1 | CASSFAGTGVVGEQFF
TRBJ2-3 | TRBV14 | CASSQGGASRDTQYF
TRBJ2-7 | TRBV5-1 | CASSLRTTAYEQYF
TRBJ2-1 | TRBV18 | CASSPPRSSYNEQFF
TRBJ2-7 | TRBV5-6 | CASSLVGWEQYF
TRBJ2-5 | TRBV20-1 | CSAKLAGAQGGTQYF
TRBJ2-3 | TRBV6-5 | CASSFSVWGATDTQYF
TRBJ2-7 | TRBV19 | CASSIGLAGAKNF
TRBJ2-7 | TRBV6-2/TRBV6-3 | CASSYSRDGSYEQYF
TRBJ1-6 | TRBV4-3 | CASSQGDRVVNSPLHF
TRBJ2-1 | TRBV28 | CASSSYTGQGAEQFF
TRBJ2-3 | TRBV9 | CASSGWGWPTDTQYF
TRBJ2-5 | TRBV6-5 | CASISTGQETQYF
TRBJ2-2 | TRBV20-1 | CSAPGLNTGELFF
TRBJ1-1 | TRBV3-1 | CASSHLGRNTEAFF